This T cell receptor beta chain was recovered during a study of blood T cell repertoires in COVID-19. Losses at the gene ends were 5 bases for V and 5 bases for J; bases not matched to a gene: 8. The germline gives CDR1 GTSNPN, CDR2 SVGIG (reference sequence). The CDR3 has 14 amino acids. Profiling relied on immunoSEQ multiplex PCR, and the TCRdb table lists in-frame clones only, not all of them. Found here are roughly 200,000 clones, 70% to 90% of them singletons; the top ten hold around 5.2%. Input material: peripheral blood. This clonotype originated in a woman of 80 years or more with acute or convalescent COVID-19. V is TRBV30 and J is TRBJ2-1, with TRBD2 matching 8 bases. CDR3 amino acids: CAWSGGARDNEQFF. CDR3 nucleotides: TGTGCCTGGTCCGGGGGGGCCCGGGACAATGAGCAGTTCTTC. Supplemented by reference TRBV30 and TRBJ2-1, the full variable domain reads SQTIHQWPATLVQPVGSPLSLECTVEGTSNPNLYWYRQAAGRGLQLLFYSVGIGQISSEVPQNLSASRPQDRQFILSSKKLLLSDSGFYLCAWSGGARDNEQFFGPGTRLTVL.